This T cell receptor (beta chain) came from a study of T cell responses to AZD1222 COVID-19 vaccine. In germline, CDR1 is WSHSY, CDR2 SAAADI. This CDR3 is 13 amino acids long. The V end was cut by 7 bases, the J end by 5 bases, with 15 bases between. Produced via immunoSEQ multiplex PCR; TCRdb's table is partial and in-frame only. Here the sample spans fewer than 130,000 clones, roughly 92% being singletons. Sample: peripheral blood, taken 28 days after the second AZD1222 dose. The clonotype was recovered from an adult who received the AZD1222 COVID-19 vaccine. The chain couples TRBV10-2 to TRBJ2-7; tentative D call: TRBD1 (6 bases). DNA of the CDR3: TGCGCCAGCACCCCAGGGGCGCGTAACGAGCAGTACTTC. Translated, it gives CASTPGARNEQYF.